This T cell receptor (beta chain) was sequenced during a study of T cell responses to AZD1222 COVID-19 vaccine. Findings and limits, study-wide: Regions left unmutated in variants are reportedly the target of nearly half of spike-specific TCRs.

Of note for this clone: Its antigen is not known.

Sequencing was performed with immunoSEQ multiplex PCR; in TCRdb, only in-frame clones are kept and a portion is missing. The table shows roughly 150,000 clones, with roughly nine tenths occurring only once. The CDR3 is made up of 13 amino acids. CDR1 MGHRA and CDR2 YSYEKL come from the germline V gene. V was trimmed by 2 bases and J by 7 bases, leaving 12 bases between them. This TCR was sampled from an adult in good health. Material: peripheral blood, obtained on day 0 of AZD1222 vaccination. This chain connects TRBV4-1 to TRBJ2-7, with D unclear. This CDR3 is CASSQKEGWEQYF. In nucleotides, the CDR3 is TGCGCCAGCAGCCAAAAAGAAGGGTGGGAGCAGTACTTC.